The next 5 T cell receptor beta chains were all read from a single sample in a study of neurological immune-mediated disorders. TCRdb reprocessed the 5' RACE reads via MiXCR and lists one record per CDR3 protein. The sample yields around 80,000 distinct CDR3 sequences, about 9.4% seen once. Sequencing was performed on PBMCs. The receptors shown here come from a man aged 35 to 55 in good health.

This clonotype has a count of ten or more. This chain uses TRBV6-2 or TRBV6-3 with TRBJ1-1, with no clear D. The CDR3 is 14 residues long. Per the germline V gene, CDR1 is MNHEY and CDR2 is SVGEGT. Trimming cost V 0 bases and J 11 bases, with 16 bases left between them. CDR3 sequence reads: CASSYSGPLRVAFF. CDR3 coding DNA: TGTGCCAGCAGTTACTCTGGACCTCTCCGGGTCGCTTTCTTT.

This clonotype was detected ten times or more. The chain is built from TRBV21-1 and TRBJ1-6. TRBV21-1 is labeled a pseudogene. This CDR3 is built from 18 residues. This chain's CDR3 is CASSPPRGRSSYNSPLHF. The DNA of the CDR3 is TGTGCCAGCAGCCCGCCTAGGGGACGGAGCTCCTATAATTCACCCCTCCACTTT.

This clonotype was recorded many times. This rearrangement joins TRBV6-5 to TRBJ2-5, with a tentative D call TRBD1 (6 bases). CDR1 is MNHEY and CDR2 is SVGAGI in the germline V gene. The ends were cut back, 4 bases at V and 1 base at J, with 7 bases in the middle. CDR3 length equals 13 residues. CDR3 loop: CASSWTVQETQYF. CDR3 nucleotides: TGTGCCAGCAGTTGGACAGTCCAAGAGACCCAGTACTTC.

There are many counts of this clonotype. The chain recombines TRBV3-1 with TRBJ2-7; 7 bases line up with TRBD1. J lost 2 bases, V lost 4 bases, and 8 bases had no gene match. The CDR3 sequence is 15 residues long. The germline gives CDR1 LGHDT, CDR2 YNNKEL (reference sequence). CDR3 loop: CASSLMGTVPYEQYF. CDR3 in DNA: TGTGCCAGCAGCCTTATGGGGACAGTCCCCTACGAGCAGTACTTC.

This clonotype was observed many times. The rearrangement joins TRBV3-1 to TRBJ2-7; D may be TRBD1 (6 bases). Trimming pared 0 bases from V and 6 bases from J, leaving 18 bases between. Germline values: CDR1 LGHDT, CDR2 YNNKEL (reference sequence). The CDR3 covers 16 residues. CDR3 coding DNA: TGTGCCAGCAGCCAAGATTGGGGCAGGGGATCTGGCGAGCAGTACTTC. Protein product: CASSQDWGRGSGEQYF.